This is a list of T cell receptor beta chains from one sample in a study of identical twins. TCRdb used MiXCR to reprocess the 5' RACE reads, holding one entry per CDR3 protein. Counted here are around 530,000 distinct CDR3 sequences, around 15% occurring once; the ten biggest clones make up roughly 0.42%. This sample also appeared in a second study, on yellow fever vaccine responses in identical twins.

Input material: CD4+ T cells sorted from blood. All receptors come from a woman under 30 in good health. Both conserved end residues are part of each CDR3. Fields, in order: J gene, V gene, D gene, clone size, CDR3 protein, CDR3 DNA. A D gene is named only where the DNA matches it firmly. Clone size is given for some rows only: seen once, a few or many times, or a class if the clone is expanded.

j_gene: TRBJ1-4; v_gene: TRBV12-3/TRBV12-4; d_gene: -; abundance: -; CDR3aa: CASRLGGGNEKLFF; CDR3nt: TGTGCCAGCAGACTGGGGGGGGGTAATGAAAAACTGTTTTTT
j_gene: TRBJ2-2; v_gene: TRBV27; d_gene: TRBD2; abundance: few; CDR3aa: CASSSTSGGGTGELFF; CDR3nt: TGTGCCAGCAGTTCGACCAGCGGGGGGGGCACCGGGGAGCTGTTTTTT
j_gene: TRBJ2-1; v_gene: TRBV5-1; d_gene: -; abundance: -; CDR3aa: CASSLMTRTYNEQFF; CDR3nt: TGCGCCAGCAGCTTAATGACGAGGACCTACAATGAGCAGTTCTTC
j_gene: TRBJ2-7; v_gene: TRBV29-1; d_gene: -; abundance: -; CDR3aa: CSVDVGYEQYF; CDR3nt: TGCAGCGTTGATGTCGGCTACGAGCAGTACTTC
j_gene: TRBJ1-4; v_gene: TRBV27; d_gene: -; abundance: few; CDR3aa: CASSPRTNEKLFF; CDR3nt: TGTGCCAGCAGCCCCCGGACAAATGAAAAACTGTTTTTT
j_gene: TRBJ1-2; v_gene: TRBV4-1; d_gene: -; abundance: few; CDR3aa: CASSPMTDTNYGYTF; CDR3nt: TGCGCCAGCAGCCCGATGACAGATACTAACTATGGCTACACCTTC
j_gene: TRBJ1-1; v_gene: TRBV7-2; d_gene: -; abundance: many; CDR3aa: CASSSGGDRLRATEAFF; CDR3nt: TGTGCCAGCAGCTCCGGGGGGGATAGACTCCGGGCCACTGAAGCTTTCTTT
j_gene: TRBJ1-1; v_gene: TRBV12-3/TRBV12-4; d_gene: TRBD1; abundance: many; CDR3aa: CASSLQGASEAFF; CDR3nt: TGTGCCAGCAGTTTACAGGGGGCGAGTGAAGCTTTCTTT
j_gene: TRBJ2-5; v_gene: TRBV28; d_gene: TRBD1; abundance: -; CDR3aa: CASSSMGQGAQTQYF; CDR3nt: TGTGCCAGCAGTTCTATGGGACAGGGGGCACAGACCCAGTACTTC
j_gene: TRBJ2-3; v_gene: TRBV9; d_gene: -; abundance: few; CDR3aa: CASSTDPTFRKTQYF; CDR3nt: TGTGCCAGCAGCACCGACCCTACCTTCCGAAAGACGCAGTATTTT
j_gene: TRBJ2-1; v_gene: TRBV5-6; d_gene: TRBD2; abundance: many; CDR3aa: CASTPLAGAYNEQFF; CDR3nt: TGTGCCAGCACCCCCCTAGCGGGGGCCTACAATGAGCAGTTCTTC
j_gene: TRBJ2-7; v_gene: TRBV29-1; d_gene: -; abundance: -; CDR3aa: CSVGGLGTYEQYF; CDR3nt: TGCAGCGTTGGAGGGTTGGGGACATACGAGCAGTACTTC
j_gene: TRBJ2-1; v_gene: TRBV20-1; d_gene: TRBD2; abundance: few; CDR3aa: CSARDKPSGSNNEQFF; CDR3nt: TGCAGTGCTAGAGATAAGCCTAGCGGGAGTAACAATGAGCAGTTCTTC
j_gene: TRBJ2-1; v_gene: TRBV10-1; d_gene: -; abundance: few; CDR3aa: CASSSVRGGEQFF; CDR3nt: TGCGCCAGCAGCTCGGTGCGGGGTGGTGAGCAGTTCTTC
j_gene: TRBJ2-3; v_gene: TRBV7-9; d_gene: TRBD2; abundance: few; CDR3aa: CASSASSGKDTQYF; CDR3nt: TGTGCCAGCAGCGCTAGTAGCGGGAAAGATACGCAGTATTTT
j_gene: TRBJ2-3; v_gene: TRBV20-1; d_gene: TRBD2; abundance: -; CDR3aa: CSARDPASGLTDTQYF; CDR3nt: TGCAGTGCTAGAGATCCGGCTAGCGGGCTCACAGATACGCAGTATTTT
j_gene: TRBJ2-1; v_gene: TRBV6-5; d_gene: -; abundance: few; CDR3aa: CASRSWGNEQFF; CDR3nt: TGTGCCAGCAGGTCTTGGGGTAATGAGCAGTTCTTC
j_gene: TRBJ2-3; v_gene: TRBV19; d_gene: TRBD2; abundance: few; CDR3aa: CASSVTSGHFISTDTQYF; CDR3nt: TGTGCCAGTAGTGTAACTAGCGGGCACTTTATTAGCACAGATACGCAGTATTTT
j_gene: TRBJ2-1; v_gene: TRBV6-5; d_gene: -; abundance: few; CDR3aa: CASSYGSGNYNEQFF; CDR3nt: TGTGCCAGCAGTTACGGATCGGGGAACTACAATGAGCAGTTCTTC
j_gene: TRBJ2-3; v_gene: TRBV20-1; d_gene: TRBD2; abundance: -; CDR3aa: CSARGSGGTDTQYF; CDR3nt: TGCAGTGCTAGAGGTAGCGGGGGCACAGATACGCAGTATTTT
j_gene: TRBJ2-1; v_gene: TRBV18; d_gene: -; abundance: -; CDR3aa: CASSPPGGEGQFF; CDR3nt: TGTGCCAGCTCACCACCGGGAGGTGAGGGGCAGTTCTTC
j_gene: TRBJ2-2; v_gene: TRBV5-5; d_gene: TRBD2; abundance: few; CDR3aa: CASIRGDWTGELFF; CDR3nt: TGTGCCAGCATACGGGGGGATTGGACCGGGGAGCTGTTTTTT
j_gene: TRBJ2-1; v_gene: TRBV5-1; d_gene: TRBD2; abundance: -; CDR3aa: CASYRTSGTGLNEQFF; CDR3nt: TGCGCCAGCTACCGGACTAGCGGTACGGGCCTCAATGAGCAGTTCTTC
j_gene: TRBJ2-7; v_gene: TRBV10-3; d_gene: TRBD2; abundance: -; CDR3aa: CAISGDGGNEQYF; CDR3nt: TGTGCCATCAGTGGAGACGGGGGGAACGAGCAGTACTTC
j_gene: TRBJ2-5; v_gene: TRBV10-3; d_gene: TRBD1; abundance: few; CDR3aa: CAVRPGTEETQYF; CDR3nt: TGTGCCGTCCGCCCCGGGACAGAAGAGACCCAGTACTTC
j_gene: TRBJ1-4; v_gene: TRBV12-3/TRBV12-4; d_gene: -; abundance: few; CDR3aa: CASSISGTIDEKLFF; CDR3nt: TGTGCCAGCAGTATATCCGGGACAATAGACGAAAAACTGTTTTTT
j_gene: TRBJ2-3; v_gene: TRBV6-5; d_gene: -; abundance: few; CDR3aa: CASGLSVLTQYF; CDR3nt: TGTGCCAGCGGACTTAGTGTTCTGACGCAGTATTTT
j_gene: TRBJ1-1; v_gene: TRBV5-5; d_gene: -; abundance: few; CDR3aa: CASRLLQAAEAFF; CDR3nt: TGTGCCAGCAGATTACTTCAGGCAGCTGAAGCTTTCTTT
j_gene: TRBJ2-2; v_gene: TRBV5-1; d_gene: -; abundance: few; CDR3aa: CASSLVGSNTGELFF; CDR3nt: TGCGCCAGCAGCTTGGTTGGGTCGAACACCGGGGAGCTGTTTTTT
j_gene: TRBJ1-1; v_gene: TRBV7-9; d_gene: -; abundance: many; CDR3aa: CASSFGGLNTEAFF; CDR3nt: TGTGCCAGCAGTTTTGGGGGTCTGAACACTGAAGCTTTCTTT
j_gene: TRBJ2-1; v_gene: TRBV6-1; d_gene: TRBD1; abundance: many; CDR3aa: CASSTDRGDEQFF; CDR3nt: TGTGCCAGCAGCACGGACAGGGGTGATGAGCAGTTCTTC
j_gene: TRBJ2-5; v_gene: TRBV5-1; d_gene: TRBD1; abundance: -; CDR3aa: CASRTGTGNQETQYF; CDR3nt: TGCGCCAGCAGGACCGGGACAGGGAACCAAGAGACCCAGTACTTC
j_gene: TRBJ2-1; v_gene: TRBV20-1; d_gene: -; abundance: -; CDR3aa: CSARAAGPNYNEQFF; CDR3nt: TGCAGTGCTAGAGCTGCGGGACCTAACTACAATGAGCAGTTCTTC
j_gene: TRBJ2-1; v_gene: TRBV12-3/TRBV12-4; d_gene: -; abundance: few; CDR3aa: CASSYRDEQFF; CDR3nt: TGTGCCAGCAGTTACAGGGATGAGCAGTTCTTC
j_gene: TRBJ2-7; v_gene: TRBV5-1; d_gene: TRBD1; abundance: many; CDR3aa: CASSLGQGNSYEQYF; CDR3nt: TGCGCCAGCAGCTTGGGACAGGGAAACTCCTACGAGCAGTACTTC
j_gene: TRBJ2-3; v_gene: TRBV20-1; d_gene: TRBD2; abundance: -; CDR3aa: CSASGSGRATDTQYF; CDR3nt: TGCAGTGCTAGTGGTAGCGGGAGGGCCACAGATACGCAGTATTTT
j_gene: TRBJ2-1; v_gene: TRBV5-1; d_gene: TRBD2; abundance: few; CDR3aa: CASSLTSGIIGEQFF; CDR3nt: TGCGCCAGCAGCCTGACTAGCGGGATTATTGGTGAGCAGTTCTTC
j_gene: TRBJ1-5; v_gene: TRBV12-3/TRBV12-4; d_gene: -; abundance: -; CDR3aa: CASSLGHNNQPQHF; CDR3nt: TGTGCCAGCAGTTTAGGGCACAATAATCAGCCCCAGCATTTT
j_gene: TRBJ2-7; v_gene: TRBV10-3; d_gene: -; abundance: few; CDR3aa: CAISEGSYEQYF; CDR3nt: TGTGCCATCAGTGAAGGGTCCTACGAGCAGTACTTC
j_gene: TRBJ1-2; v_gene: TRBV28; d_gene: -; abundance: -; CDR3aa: CASARQGTNYGYTF; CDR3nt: TGTGCCAGCGCGCGGCAGGGTACTAACTATGGCTACACCTTC
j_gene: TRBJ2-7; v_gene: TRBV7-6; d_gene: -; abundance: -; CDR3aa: CASSLARATGRVGEQYF; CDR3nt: TGTGCCAGCAGCTTAGCGCGGGCAACAGGAAGGGTGGGCGAGCAGTACTTC
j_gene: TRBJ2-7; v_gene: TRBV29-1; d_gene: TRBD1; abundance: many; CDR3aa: CSVLDRGYEQYF; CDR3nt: TGCAGCGTTTTGGACAGGGGATACGAGCAGTACTTC
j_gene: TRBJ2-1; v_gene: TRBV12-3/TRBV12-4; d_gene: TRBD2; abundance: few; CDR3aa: CASRRTSGAYNEQFF; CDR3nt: TGTGCCAGCAGACGGACTAGCGGGGCGTACAATGAGCAGTTCTTC
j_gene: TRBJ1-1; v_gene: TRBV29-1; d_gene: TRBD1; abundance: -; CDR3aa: CSVPGGGTGQLWNTEAFF; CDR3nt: TGCAGCGTACCAGGGGGGGGGACAGGGCAATTATGGAACACTGAAGCTTTCTTT
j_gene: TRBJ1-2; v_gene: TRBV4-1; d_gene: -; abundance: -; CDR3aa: CASSQEGVRGHTF; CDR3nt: TGCGCCAGCAGCCAAGAGGGGGTGAGGGGACACACCTTC
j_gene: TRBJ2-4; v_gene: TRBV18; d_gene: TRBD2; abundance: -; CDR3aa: CASSPRTSGAQNIQYF; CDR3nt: TGTGCCAGCTCACCACGAACAAGCGGGGCCCAAAACATTCAGTACTTC
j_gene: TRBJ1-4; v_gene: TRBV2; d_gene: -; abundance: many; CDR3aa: CASRDIRGANEKLFF; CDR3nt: TGTGCCAGCAGGGACATACGGGGAGCTAATGAAAAACTGTTTTTT
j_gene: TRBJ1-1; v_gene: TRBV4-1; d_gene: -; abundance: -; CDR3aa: CASSQGYVEGTEAFF; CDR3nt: TGCGCCAGCAGCCAAGGGTACGTTGAGGGGACTGAAGCTTTCTTT
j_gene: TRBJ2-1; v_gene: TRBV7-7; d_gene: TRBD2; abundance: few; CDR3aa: CASSLERGGGHEQFF; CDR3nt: TGTGCCAGCAGCTTAGAGCGGGGGGGTGGCCATGAGCAGTTCTTC
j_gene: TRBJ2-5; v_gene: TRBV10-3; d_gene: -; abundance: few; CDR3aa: CAISDPGLPSQETQYF; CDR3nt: TGTGCCATCAGTGATCCCGGTCTGCCCTCACAAGAGACCCAGTACTTC
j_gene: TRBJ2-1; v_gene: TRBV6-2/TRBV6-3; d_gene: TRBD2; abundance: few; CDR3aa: CASRRTSGGNYNEQFF; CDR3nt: TGTGCCAGCAGAAGGACTAGCGGGGGTAACTACAATGAGCAGTTCTTC
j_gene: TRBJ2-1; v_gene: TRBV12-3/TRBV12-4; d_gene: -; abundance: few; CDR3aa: CASSYGGGRLSYNEQFF; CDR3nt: TGTGCCAGCAGCTATGGGGGGGGGCGACTTTCCTACAATGAGCAGTTCTTC
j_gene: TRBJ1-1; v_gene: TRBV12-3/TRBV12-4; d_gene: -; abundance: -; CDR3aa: CASAFVGNTEAFF; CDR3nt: TGTGCCAGCGCATTCGTAGGGAACACTGAAGCTTTCTTT
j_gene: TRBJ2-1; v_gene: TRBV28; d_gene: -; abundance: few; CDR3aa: CAGGGGRAYNEQFF; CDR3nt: TGTGCCGGAGGTGGGGGTCGGGCCTACAATGAGCAGTTCTTC
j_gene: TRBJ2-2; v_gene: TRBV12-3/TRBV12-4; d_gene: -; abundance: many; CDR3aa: CASSFGLTGELFF; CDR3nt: TGTGCCAGCAGTTTTGGACTGACCGGGGAGCTGTTTTTT
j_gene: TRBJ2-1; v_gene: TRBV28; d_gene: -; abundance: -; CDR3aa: CASRDHRYNEQFF; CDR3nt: TGTGCCAGCAGGGACCACAGATACAATGAGCAGTTCTTC
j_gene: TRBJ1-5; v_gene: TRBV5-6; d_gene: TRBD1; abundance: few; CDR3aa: CASSLALGQDNQPQHF; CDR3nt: TGTGCCAGCAGCTTGGCCCTGGGACAGGACAATCAGCCCCAGCATTTT
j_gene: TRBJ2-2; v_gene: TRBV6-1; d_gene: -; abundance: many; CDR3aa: CASTSPQWTGELFF; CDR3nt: TGTGCCAGCACCAGCCCGCAGTGGACCGGGGAGCTGTTTTTT